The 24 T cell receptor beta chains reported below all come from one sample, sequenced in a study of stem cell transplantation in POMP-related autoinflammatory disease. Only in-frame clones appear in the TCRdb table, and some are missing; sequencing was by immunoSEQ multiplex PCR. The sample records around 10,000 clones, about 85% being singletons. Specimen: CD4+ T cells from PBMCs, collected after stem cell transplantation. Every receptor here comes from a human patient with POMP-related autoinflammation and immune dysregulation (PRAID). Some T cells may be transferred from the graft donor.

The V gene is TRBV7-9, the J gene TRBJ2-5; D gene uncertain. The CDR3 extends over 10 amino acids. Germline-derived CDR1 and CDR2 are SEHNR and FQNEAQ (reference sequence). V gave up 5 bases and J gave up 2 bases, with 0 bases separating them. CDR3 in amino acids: CASSQETQYF. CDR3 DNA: TGTGCCAGCAGCCAAGAGACCCAGTACTTC.

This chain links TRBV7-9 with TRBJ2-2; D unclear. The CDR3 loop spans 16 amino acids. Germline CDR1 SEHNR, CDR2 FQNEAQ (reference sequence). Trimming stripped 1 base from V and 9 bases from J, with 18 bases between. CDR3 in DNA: TGTGCCAGCAGCTTAGTTCCCGGTTTGACCCGCAGGGAGCTGTTTTTT. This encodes CASSLVPGLTRRELFF. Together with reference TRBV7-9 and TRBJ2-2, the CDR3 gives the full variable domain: DTGVSQNPRHKITKRGQNVTFRCDPISEHNRLYWYRQTLGQGPEFLTYFQNEAQLEKSRLLSDRFSAERPKGSFSTLEIQRTEQGDSAMYLCASSLVPGLTRRELFFGEGSRLTVL.

The CDR3 coding sequence is TGCGCCAGCAGCTTGGTGCTAGCGGGAGTTCCAGATACGCAGTATTTT. Translation: CASSLVLAGVPDTQYF. The genes are TRBV5-1 and TRBJ2-3, with 10 bases matching TRBD2. Germline CDR1 SGHRS, CDR2 YFSETQ. CDR3 length: 16 residues. The V and J ends lost 0 bases and 4 bases, in that order; junction bases with no gene match: 5.

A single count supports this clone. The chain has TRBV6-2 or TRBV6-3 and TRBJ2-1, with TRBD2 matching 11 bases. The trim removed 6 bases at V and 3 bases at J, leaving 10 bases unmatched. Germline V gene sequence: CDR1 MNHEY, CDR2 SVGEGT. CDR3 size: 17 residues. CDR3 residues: CASSNSMGLADYNEQFF. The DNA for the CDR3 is TGTGCCAGCAGCAACTCCATGGGACTAGCGGACTACAATGAGCAGTTCTTC.

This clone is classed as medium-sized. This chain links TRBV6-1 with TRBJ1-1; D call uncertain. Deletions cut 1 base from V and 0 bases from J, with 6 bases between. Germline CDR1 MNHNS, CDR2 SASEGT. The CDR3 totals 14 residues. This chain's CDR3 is CASSEEGVNTEAFF. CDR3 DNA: TGTGCCAGCAGTGAAGAAGGAGTGAACACTGAAGCTTTCTTT.

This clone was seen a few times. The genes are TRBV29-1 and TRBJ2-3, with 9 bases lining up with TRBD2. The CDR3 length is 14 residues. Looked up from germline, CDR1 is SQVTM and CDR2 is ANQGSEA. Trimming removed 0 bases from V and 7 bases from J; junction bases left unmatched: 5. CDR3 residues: CSVEDWLAGNTQYF. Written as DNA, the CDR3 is TGCAGCGTTGAAGATTGGCTAGCGGGGAATACGCAGTATTTT.

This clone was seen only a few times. The DNA of the CDR3 is TGTGCCAGCAGCCCCCGACAGGGCTCGCAGGGTGAAGCTTTCTTT. It yields the protein CASSPRQGSQGEAFF. The rearrangement uses TRBV7-9 and TRBJ1-1; 7 bases are shared with TRBD1. Looked up from germline, CDR1 is SEHNR and CDR2 is FQNEAQ (reference sequence). The CDR3 is 15 residues long. The V segment lost 5 bases and the J segment 7 bases; nucleotides outside the gene matches: 13.

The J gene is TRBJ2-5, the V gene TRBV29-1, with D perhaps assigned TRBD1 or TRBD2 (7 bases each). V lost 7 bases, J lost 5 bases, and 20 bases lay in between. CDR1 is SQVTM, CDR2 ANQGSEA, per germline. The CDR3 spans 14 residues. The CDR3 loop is CSARGRGRFETQYF. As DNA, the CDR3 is TGCAGCGCAAGGGGGAGGGGGCGGTTTGAGACCCAGTACTTC.

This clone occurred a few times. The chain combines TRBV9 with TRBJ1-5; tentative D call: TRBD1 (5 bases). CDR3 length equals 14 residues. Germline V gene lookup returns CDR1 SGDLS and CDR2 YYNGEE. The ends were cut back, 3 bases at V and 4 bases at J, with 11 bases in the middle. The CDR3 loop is CASSALGTNQPQHF. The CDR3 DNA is TGTGCCAGCAGCGCCCTCGGGACGAATCAGCCCCAGCATTTT.

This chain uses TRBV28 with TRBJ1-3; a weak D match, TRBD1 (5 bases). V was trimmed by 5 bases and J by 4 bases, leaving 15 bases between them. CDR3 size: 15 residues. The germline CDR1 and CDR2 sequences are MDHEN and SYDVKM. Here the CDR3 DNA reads TGTGCCAGCAGTCTTGGACTCAGGGAAGGAAACACCATATATTTT. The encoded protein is CASSLGLREGNTIYF.

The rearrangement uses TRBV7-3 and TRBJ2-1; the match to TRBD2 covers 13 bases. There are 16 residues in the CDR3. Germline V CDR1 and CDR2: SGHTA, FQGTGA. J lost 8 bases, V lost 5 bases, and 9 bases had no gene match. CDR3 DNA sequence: TGTGCCAGCAGCCTGCTCCCGGGACTAGCGGGACATGAGCAGTTCTTC. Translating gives CASSLLPGLAGHEQFF.

CDR3 DNA: TGTGCCAGCGGACGGACTGGGGGGGAAAAACTGTTTTTT. Its protein product is CASGRTGGEKLFF. The chain carries TRBV5-8 and TRBJ1-4; tentatively, D is TRBD1 (5 bases). This CDR3 is built from 13 residues. The V gene's germline CDR1 is SGHTS and CDR2 YDEGEE. Trimming left V 7 bases short and J 8 bases short, with 15 bases between.

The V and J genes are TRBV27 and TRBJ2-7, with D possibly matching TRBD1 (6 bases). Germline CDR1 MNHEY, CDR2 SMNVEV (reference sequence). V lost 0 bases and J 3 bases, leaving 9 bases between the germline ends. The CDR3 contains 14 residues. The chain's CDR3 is CASSLSRDNYEQYF. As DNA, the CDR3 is TGTGCCAGCAGTTTATCCAGGGACAACTACGAGCAGTACTTC.

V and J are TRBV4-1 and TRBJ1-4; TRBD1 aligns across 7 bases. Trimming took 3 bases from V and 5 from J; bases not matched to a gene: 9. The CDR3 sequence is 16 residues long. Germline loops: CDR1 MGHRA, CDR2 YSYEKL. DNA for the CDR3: TGCGCCAGCAGCCAGTTCCCGGGACAGCAAAATGAAAAACTGTTTTTT. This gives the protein CASSQFPGQQNEKLFF.

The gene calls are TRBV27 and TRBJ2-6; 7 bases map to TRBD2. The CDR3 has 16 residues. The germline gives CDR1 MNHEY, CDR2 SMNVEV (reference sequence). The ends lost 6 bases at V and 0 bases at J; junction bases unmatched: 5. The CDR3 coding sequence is TGTGCCAGCAGGCCGGGGGGACCCTCTGGGGCCAACGTCCTGACTTTC. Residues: CASRPGGPSGANVLTF.

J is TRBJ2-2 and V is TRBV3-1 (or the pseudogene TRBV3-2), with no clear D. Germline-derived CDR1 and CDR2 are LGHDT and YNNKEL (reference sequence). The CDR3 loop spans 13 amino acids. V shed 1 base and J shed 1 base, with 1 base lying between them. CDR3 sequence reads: CASSQVNTGELFF. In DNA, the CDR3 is TGTGCCAGCAGCCAAGTGAACACCGGGGAGCTGTTTTTT.

CDR3 sequence: CASSTLVDRVPGEQFF. CDR3 nucleotide sequence: TGTGCCAGCAGCACCCTGGTTGACAGGGTGCCGGGAGAGCAGTTCTTC. The rearrangement links TRBV13 to TRBJ2-1; the match to TRBD1 covers 7 bases. Germline lookup yields CDR1 PRHDT and CDR2 FYEKMQ (reference sequence). CDR3 length: 16 amino acids. V shed 5 bases, J shed 10 bases, and the junction held 17 bases outside the gene matches.

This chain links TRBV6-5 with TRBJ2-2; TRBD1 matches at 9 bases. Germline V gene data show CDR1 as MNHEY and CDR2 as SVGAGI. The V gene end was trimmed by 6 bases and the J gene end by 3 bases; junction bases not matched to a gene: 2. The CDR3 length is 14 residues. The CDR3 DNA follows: TGTGCCAGCAGGGGACAGGGATACACCGGGGAGCTGTTTTTT. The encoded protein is CASRGQGYTGELFF.

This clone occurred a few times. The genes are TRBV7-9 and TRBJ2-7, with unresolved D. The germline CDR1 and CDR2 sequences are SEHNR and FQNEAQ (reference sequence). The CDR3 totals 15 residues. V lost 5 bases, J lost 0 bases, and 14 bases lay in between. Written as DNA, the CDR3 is TGTGCCAGCAGCCCACGAGCTCCTCTCTCCTACGAGCAGTACTTC. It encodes CASSPRAPLSYEQYF.

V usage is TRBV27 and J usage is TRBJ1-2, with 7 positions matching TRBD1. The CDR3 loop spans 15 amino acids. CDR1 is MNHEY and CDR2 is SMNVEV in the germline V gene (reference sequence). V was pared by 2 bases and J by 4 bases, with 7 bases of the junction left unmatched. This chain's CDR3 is CASSLGWGQLYGYTF. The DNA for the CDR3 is TGTGCCAGCAGTTTAGGATGGGGACAGCTCTATGGCTACACCTTC.

The CDR3 nucleotides read TGTGCCAGCAGCCCGGGGGACCTCTATAATTCACCCCTCCACTTT. Protein product: CASSPGDLYNSPLHF. The chain employs TRBV3-1 (or the pseudogene TRBV3-2) and TRBJ1-6; the D gene is possibly TRBD1 (5 bases). The CDR3 loop spans 15 amino acids. Germline CDR1 and CDR2: LGHDT and YNNKEL (reference sequence). Trimming took 4 bases from V and 3 from J, leaving 10 bases between them.

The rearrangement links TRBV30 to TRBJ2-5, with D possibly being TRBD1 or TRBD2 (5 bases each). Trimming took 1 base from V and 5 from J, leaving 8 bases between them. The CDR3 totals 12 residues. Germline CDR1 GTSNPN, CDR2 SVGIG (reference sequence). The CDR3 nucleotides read TGTGCCTGGAGTGGTGGGGGTGAGACCCAGTACTTC. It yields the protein CAWSGGGETQYF. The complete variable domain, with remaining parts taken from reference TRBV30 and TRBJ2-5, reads SQTIHQWPATLVQPVGSPLSLECTVEGTSNPNLYWYRQAAGRGLQLLFYSVGIGQISSEVPQNLSASRPQDRQFILSSKKLLLSDSGFYLCAWSGGGETQYFGPGTRLLVL.

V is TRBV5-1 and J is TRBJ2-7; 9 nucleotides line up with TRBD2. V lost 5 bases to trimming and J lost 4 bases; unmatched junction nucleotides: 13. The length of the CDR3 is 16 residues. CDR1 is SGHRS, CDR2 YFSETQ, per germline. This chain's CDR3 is CASSLGASGNKYEQYF. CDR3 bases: TGCGCCAGCAGTCTAGGGGCTAGCGGGAATAAGTACGAGCAGTACTTC.

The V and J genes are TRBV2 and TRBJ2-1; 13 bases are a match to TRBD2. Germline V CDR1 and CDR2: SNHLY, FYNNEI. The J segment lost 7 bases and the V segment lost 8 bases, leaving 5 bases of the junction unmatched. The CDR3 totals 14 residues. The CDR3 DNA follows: TGTGCCAGCCCAAGACTAGCGGGAGGTAATGAGCAGTTCTTC. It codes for CASPRLAGGNEQFF.